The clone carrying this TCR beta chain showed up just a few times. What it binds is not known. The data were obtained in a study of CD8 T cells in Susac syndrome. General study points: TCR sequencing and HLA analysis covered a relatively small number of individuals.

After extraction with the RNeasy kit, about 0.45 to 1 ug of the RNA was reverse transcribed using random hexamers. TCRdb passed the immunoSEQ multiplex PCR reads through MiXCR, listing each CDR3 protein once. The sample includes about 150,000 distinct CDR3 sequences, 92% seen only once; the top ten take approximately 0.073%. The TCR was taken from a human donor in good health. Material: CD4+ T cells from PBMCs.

The CDR3 spells CASSLEAGSTDTQYF. CDR3 in DNA: TGTGCCAGCAGCTTAGAAGCGGGAAGCACAGATACGCAGTATTTT. The chain is built from TRBV7-6 and TRBJ2-3; 7 nucleotides line up with TRBD2. V dropped 1 base and J dropped 0; count of bases not matched to a gene: 1. The CDR3 spans 15 residues. Germline lookup yields CDR1 SGHVS and CDR2 FNYEAQ.